The 10 T cell receptor beta chains presented below share a single source sample, sequenced in a study of OX40 agonist ivuxolimab in advanced cancers. Clones were read by immunoSEQ multiplex PCR, and TCRdb kept only the in-frame ones, dropping some. The repertoire holds about 76,000 clones, with approximately 85% as singletons. The sample in question was CD4+ or CD8+ T cells sorted from blood, obtained in a trial of the OX40 agonist ivuxolimab. The receptors shown here come from an adult with an advanced solid tumor such as melanoma, head and neck, liver or kidney cancer.

The chain has TRBV7-9 and TRBJ2-7; 7 bases are a match to TRBD1. The germline gives CDR1 SEHNR, CDR2 FQNEAQ (reference sequence). The V and J ends lost 2 bases and 4 bases, in that order; junction bases with no gene match: 11. This CDR3 has 16 residues. This CDR3 is CASSLTPGTVSYEQYF. DNA of the CDR3: TGTGCCAGCAGCTTAACCCCCGGGACAGTGTCGTACGAGCAGTACTTC.

The rearrangement joins TRBV19 to TRBJ1-5; D remains ambiguous. The V end was cut by 6 bases, the J end by 8 bases, with 14 bases between. The CDR3 loop spans 13 amino acids. Germline CDR1 reads LNHDA; CDR2 reads SQIVND (reference sequence). The CDR3 protein is CASSMQVWEPQHF. The CDR3 coding sequence is TGTGCCAGTAGCATGCAGGTCTGGGAGCCCCAGCATTTT. The full variable domain, rest sourced from reference TRBV19 and TRBJ1-5, is DGGITQSPKYLFRKEGQNVTLSCEQNLNHDAMYWYRQDPGQGLRLIYYSQIVNDFQKGDIAEGYSVSREKKESFPLTVTSAQKNPTAFYLCASSMQVWEPQHFGDGTRLSIL.

The chain links TRBV7-9 to TRBJ1-6; D is uncertain. Trimming cost V 6 bases and J 0 bases, with 12 bases left between them. The CDR3 covers 16 residues. Germline V gene data show CDR1 as SEHNR and CDR2 as FQNEAQ (reference sequence). The CDR3 protein is CASSSTESSYNSPLHF. The CDR3 DNA is TGTGCCAGCAGTTCTACCGAGAGCTCCTATAATTCACCCCTCCACTTT.

This clone was detected only once. The chain couples TRBV5-6 to TRBJ2-1; no clear D. The V end lost 4 bases, the J end lost 0 bases, and 11 bases lay between the germline ends. Per germline, CDR1 SGHDT and CDR2 YYEEEE. The CDR3 consists of 15 residues. DNA of the CDR3: TGTGCCAGCAGCCCAAGCGTAAGCTCCTACAATGAGCAGTTCTTC. It encodes CASSPSVSSYNEQFF.

V and J are TRBV30 and TRBJ1-6; the D is unclear. Trimming cost V 2 bases and J 7 bases, with 12 bases left between them. The CDR3 sequence is 14 residues long. CDR1 and CDR2 (germline): GTSNPN, SVGIG (reference sequence). The CDR3 bases are TGTGCCTGGAGTACACCTCGGGGAAATTCACCCCTCCACTTT. Translating gives CAWSTPRGNSPLHF.

This clone was observed a handful of times. The chain couples TRBV10-3 to TRBJ1-2, with 7 bases fitting TRBD1. CDR1 ENHRY and CDR2 SYGVKD come from the germline V gene. Trimming took 5 bases from V and 3 from J; bases not matched to a gene: 3. The CDR3 runs 13 residues. For the CDR3, the DNA is TGTGCCATCAGTCCCGGACAGGACTATGGCTACACCTTC. This codes for CAISPGQDYGYTF.

This sequence joins TRBV7-2 and TRBJ2-1; weak D call: TRBD2 (5 bases). The CDR3 length is 16 residues. The V end was cut by 1 base, the J end by 8 bases, with 18 bases between. Germline CDR1 SGHTA, CDR2 FQGNSA. The CDR3 sequence is CASSLVARLRAHEQFF. The CDR3 nucleotides read TGTGCCAGCAGCTTAGTAGCGAGACTCCGGGCCCATGAGCAGTTCTTC.

V is TRBV6-5 and J is TRBJ1-1, with unresolved D. Trimming left V 4 bases short and J 4 bases short, with 7 bases between. The CDR3 runs to 12 residues. Germline CDR1 is MNHEY and CDR2 is SVGAGI. The CDR3 protein is CASSLSRTEAFF. CDR3 DNA sequence: TGTGCCAGCAGTTTGTCCCGCACTGAAGCTTTCTTT.

The V call is TRBV5-1, the J call TRBJ1-2; no reliable D call. Trimming stripped 0 bases from V and 0 bases from J, with 9 bases between. This CDR3 has 15 residues. In germline, CDR1 is SGHRS, CDR2 YFSETQ. This CDR3 reads CASSLVAATNYGYTF. The DNA for the CDR3 is TGCGCCAGCAGCTTGGTCGCAGCTACTAACTATGGCTACACCTTC.

CDR3: CASTSSGGPQRGQYF. The DNA for the CDR3 is TGTGCCAGTACGAGCTCGGGGGGCCCCCAAAGGGGTCAGTACTTC. The chain has TRBV19 and TRBJ2-4; perhaps TRBD2 as D (7 bases). The CDR3 runs 15 residues. CDR1 LNHDA and CDR2 SQIVND come from the germline V gene (reference sequence). The V and J ends lost 7 bases and 12 bases respectively, with 25 bases between them. The full variable domain, rest sourced from reference TRBV19 and TRBJ2-4, is DGGITQSPKYLFRKEGQNVTLSCEQNLNHDAMYWYRQDPGQGLRLIYYSQIVNDFQKGDIAEGYSVSREKKESFPLTVTSAQKNPTAFYLCASTSSGGPQRGQYFGAGTRLSVL.